This is a list of T cell receptor beta chains from one sample in a study of blood T cell repertoires in COVID-19. Here immunoSEQ multiplex PCR was the method, and the copy in TCRdb shows in-frame clones only, minus some. This repertoire shows 350,000 to 450,000 clones, more than 70% found once; its top ten account for about 2%. The specimen sequenced was peripheral blood. All receptors derive from a woman between 55 and 75 years old with COVID-19, enrolled during active disease. Both conserved end residues are part of each CDR3. D genes are given only for firm matches. The size of a clone is reported for some rows only, either as once, few or many, or as a class for expanded clones.

j_gene: TRBJ2-5; d_gene: TRBD2; v_gene: TRBV9; abundance: NA; CDR3nt: TGTGCCAGCAGCGCGTCAATTGGGGCTAGCGGTGCCCAAGAGACCCAGTACTTC; CDR3aa: CASSASIGASGAQETQYF
j_gene: TRBJ2-3; d_gene: TRBD1; v_gene: TRBV7-7; abundance: NA; CDR3nt: TGTGCCAGCAGCTTAGACGGAACAGGGGGCTCGGATACGCAGTATTTT; CDR3aa: CASSLDGTGGSDTQYF
j_gene: TRBJ2-3; d_gene: TRBD2; v_gene: TRBV15; abundance: NA; CDR3nt: TGTGCCATTCAGCGGGGGTACACAGATACGCAGTATTTT; CDR3aa: CAIQRGYTDTQYF
j_gene: TRBJ1-4; d_gene: NA; v_gene: TRBV15; abundance: NA; CDR3nt: TGTGCCACCAGCAGAGATTCCCCGCGTAATGAAAAACTGTTTTTT; CDR3aa: CATSRDSPRNEKLFF
j_gene: TRBJ2-7; d_gene: TRBD2; v_gene: TRBV19; abundance: NA; CDR3nt: TGTGCCAGTAGTCCGACTAGCGGGGCTACCTACGAGCAGTACTTC; CDR3aa: CASSPTSGATYEQYF
j_gene: TRBJ2-2; d_gene: NA; v_gene: TRBV11-3; abundance: NA; CDR3nt: TGTGCCAGCAGCTTAGGCGGGGTCGGCACCGGGGAGCTGTTTTTT; CDR3aa: CASSLGGVGTGELFF
j_gene: TRBJ2-7; d_gene: TRBD1; v_gene: TRBV2; abundance: NA; CDR3nt: TGTGCCAGCAGTGAAGAGCGAGGACAGGTCTCCTACGAGCAGTACTTC; CDR3aa: CASSEERGQVSYEQYF
j_gene: TRBJ1-2; d_gene: NA; v_gene: TRBV25-1; abundance: once; CDR3nt: TGTGCCAGCCAGGGGAATAACTATGGCTACACCTTC; CDR3aa: CASQGNNYGYTF
j_gene: TRBJ2-7; d_gene: TRBD2; v_gene: TRBV7-2; abundance: NA; CDR3nt: TGTGCCAGCAGCGGGGCCCCAACTAGCGGATCCTACGAGCAGTACTTC; CDR3aa: CASSGAPTSGSYEQYF
j_gene: TRBJ1-1; d_gene: NA; v_gene: TRBV7-2; abundance: few; CDR3nt: TGTGCCAGCAGCTTAGGGACAGTGAACACTGAAGCTTTCTTT; CDR3aa: CASSLGTVNTEAFF
j_gene: TRBJ2-7; d_gene: TRBD2; v_gene: TRBV7-2; abundance: NA; CDR3nt: TGTGCCAGCAGCTTAATCGGGGGGGCCTACGAGCAGTACTTC; CDR3aa: CASSLIGGAYEQYF
j_gene: TRBJ1-5; d_gene: NA; v_gene: TRBV28; abundance: NA; CDR3nt: TGTGCCAGCAGACCGACACACGGCAGGCAGCCCCAGCATTTT; CDR3aa: CASRPTHGRQPQHF
j_gene: TRBJ1-2; d_gene: TRBD1; v_gene: TRBV28; abundance: NA; CDR3nt: TGTGCCAGCATGACAGGGCAGGGCTATGGCTACACCTTC; CDR3aa: CASMTGQGYGYTF
j_gene: TRBJ1-2; d_gene: NA; v_gene: TRBV5-1; abundance: NA; CDR3nt: TGCGCCAGCAGCTTGTCGGGGTCCTATGGCTACACCTTC; CDR3aa: CASSLSGSYGYTF
j_gene: TRBJ1-1; d_gene: TRBD1; v_gene: TRBV5-4; abundance: once; CDR3nt: TGTGCCAGCAGCGGAACCAGGGGGCAGGCTGAAGCTTTCTTT; CDR3aa: CASSGTRGQAEAFF
j_gene: TRBJ1-5; d_gene: TRBD1; v_gene: TRBV30; abundance: NA; CDR3nt: TGTGCCTGGAGTGTACGGGGGACAGGCGGCAATCAGCCCCAGCATTTT; CDR3aa: CAWSVRGTGGNQPQHF
j_gene: TRBJ2-1; d_gene: NA; v_gene: TRBV5-4; abundance: NA; CDR3nt: TGTGCCAGCAGCTTTCAAGAGAGCTCCTACAATGAGCAGTTCTTC; CDR3aa: CASSFQESSYNEQFF
j_gene: TRBJ1-2; d_gene: NA; v_gene: TRBV5-1; abundance: NA; CDR3nt: TGCGCCAGCAGCTTGGTGTCAGGAAGAGCTAACTATGGCTACACCTTC; CDR3aa: CASSLVSGRANYGYTF
j_gene: TRBJ1-5; d_gene: TRBD1; v_gene: TRBV24-1; abundance: few; CDR3nt: TGTGCCACCAGTGATCCCATCTCGGAACAGGGGCTTTATAGCAATCAGCCCCAGCATTTT; CDR3aa: CATSDPISEQGLYSNQPQHF
j_gene: TRBJ1-5; d_gene: TRBD1; v_gene: TRBV3-1/TRBV3-2; abundance: NA; CDR3nt: TGTGCCAGCAGCCAAAGTCTACGGACAGGGTCAAATCAGCCCCAGCATTTT; CDR3aa: CASSQSLRTGSNQPQHF
j_gene: TRBJ2-7; d_gene: NA; v_gene: TRBV18; abundance: NA; CDR3nt: TGTGCCAGCTCACACACAGACGACGTCTCCTACGAGCAGTACTTC; CDR3aa: CASSHTDDVSYEQYF
j_gene: TRBJ2-3; d_gene: NA; v_gene: TRBV9; abundance: NA; CDR3nt: TGTGCCAGCACCGAGATGGGGGCCCTCACAGATACGCAGTATTTT; CDR3aa: CASTEMGALTDTQYF
j_gene: TRBJ2-7; d_gene: TRBD2; v_gene: TRBV9; abundance: NA; CDR3nt: TGTGCCAGCAGCGCCCCAGGGAGGGATCGGGCTTTGGGCGAGCAGTACTTC; CDR3aa: CASSAPGRDRALGEQYF
j_gene: TRBJ2-1; d_gene: TRBD1; v_gene: TRBV5-8; abundance: NA; CDR3nt: TGTGCCAGCAGACAGGGACAGGGAGGTGGGAATGAGCAGTTCTTC; CDR3aa: CASRQGQGGGNEQFF
j_gene: TRBJ1-6; d_gene: NA; v_gene: TRBV29-1; abundance: NA; CDR3nt: TGCAGCGTTGAAACAGGGTGGGGTTCACCCCTCCACTTT; CDR3aa: CSVETGWGSPLHF
j_gene: TRBJ1-4; d_gene: NA; v_gene: TRBV19; abundance: NA; CDR3nt: TGTGCCAGTATATCCGGCACAGGGCTAACAAGGGAAAAACTGTTTTTT; CDR3aa: CASISGTGLTREKLFF
j_gene: TRBJ2-5; d_gene: NA; v_gene: TRBV5-6; abundance: NA; CDR3nt: TGTGCCAGCAGCTTGGAGACGCGGGTAGAGACCCAGTACTTC; CDR3aa: CASSLETRVETQYF
j_gene: TRBJ2-7; d_gene: NA; v_gene: TRBV7-9; abundance: NA; CDR3nt: TGTGCCAGCAGCTTTTCGGGAGAGCAGTACTTC; CDR3aa: CASSFSGEQYF
j_gene: TRBJ2-7; d_gene: NA; v_gene: TRBV5-1; abundance: NA; CDR3nt: TGCGCCAGCAGCTTGTTTGAGCAGGGGGGAAACGAGCAGTACTTC; CDR3aa: CASSLFEQGGNEQYF
j_gene: TRBJ2-7; d_gene: NA; v_gene: TRBV7-3; abundance: NA; CDR3nt: TGTGCCAGCAGCCTCCATACTGATTCCTACGAGCAGTACTTC; CDR3aa: CASSLHTDSYEQYF
j_gene: TRBJ1-5; d_gene: NA; v_gene: TRBV19; abundance: NA; CDR3nt: TGTGCCAGTAGTATATGGGGAGGGGGAGGGAATCAGCCCCAGCATTTT; CDR3aa: CASSIWGGGGNQPQHF
j_gene: TRBJ1-2; d_gene: TRBD1; v_gene: TRBV7-8; abundance: NA; CDR3nt: TGTGCCAGCAGCTTGTGGACAGGGGGCTTGAAGGCGACTGGCTACACCTTC; CDR3aa: CASSLWTGGLKATGYTF
j_gene: TRBJ2-7; d_gene: NA; v_gene: TRBV21-1; abundance: NA; CDR3nt: TGTGCCATCCTTACCGGGACTGAAGTCCACTACGAGCAGTACTTC; CDR3aa: CAILTGTEVHYEQYF
j_gene: TRBJ1-1; d_gene: TRBD1; v_gene: TRBV6-6; abundance: NA; CDR3nt: TGTGCCAGCAGTCGCATACAGGGGATTAGAACTGAAGCTTTCTTT; CDR3aa: CASSRIQGIRTEAFF
j_gene: TRBJ1-2; d_gene: TRBD1; v_gene: TRBV9; abundance: NA; CDR3nt: TGTGCCAGCTCCCACAGGGGAGGTTATGGCTACACCTTC; CDR3aa: CASSHRGGYGYTF
j_gene: TRBJ2-1; d_gene: NA; v_gene: TRBV7-3; abundance: NA; CDR3nt: TGTGCCAGCAGCTTAGGCGGACTACCTTACAATGAGCAGTTCTTC; CDR3aa: CASSLGGLPYNEQFF
j_gene: TRBJ2-7; d_gene: NA; v_gene: TRBV13; abundance: once; CDR3nt: TGTGCCAGCAGCTTAGCGGGGGAGCAGTACTTC; CDR3aa: CASSLAGEQYF
j_gene: TRBJ1-1; d_gene: NA; v_gene: TRBV30; abundance: NA; CDR3nt: TGTGCCTGGAGTGTAAGAGGAACTGAAGCTTTCTTT; CDR3aa: CAWSVRGTEAFF
j_gene: TRBJ2-3; d_gene: TRBD2; v_gene: TRBV5-8; abundance: once; CDR3nt: TGTGCCAGCAGCCAAGCCGGGACGCGGGGGGGAACAGATACGCAGTATTTT; CDR3aa: CASSQAGTRGGTDTQYF
j_gene: TRBJ2-3; d_gene: TRBD2; v_gene: TRBV7-3; abundance: NA; CDR3nt: TGTGCCAGCAGCTTAACGCCTAGCGGGCGACCAAGCACAGATACGCAGTATTTT; CDR3aa: CASSLTPSGRPSTDTQYF
j_gene: TRBJ1-4; d_gene: TRBD1; v_gene: TRBV6-5; abundance: few; CDR3nt: TGTGCCAGCAGTTCTCCGGGACAGGGGCATGAAAAACTGTTTTTT; CDR3aa: CASSSPGQGHEKLFF
j_gene: TRBJ1-3; d_gene: NA; v_gene: TRBV7-9; abundance: NA; CDR3nt: TGTGCCAGCAGCGTCTACAGGGACGGAAACACCATATATTTT; CDR3aa: CASSVYRDGNTIYF
j_gene: TRBJ2-4; d_gene: NA; v_gene: TRBV4-1; abundance: NA; CDR3nt: TGCGCCAGCAGCCAAGATAGGCGGTCCCGAGGAAACATTCAGTACTTC; CDR3aa: CASSQDRRSRGNIQYF
j_gene: TRBJ2-5; d_gene: NA; v_gene: TRBV5-1; abundance: NA; CDR3nt: TGCGCCAGCAGCTTACCCGGGATTCAAGAGACCCAGTACTTC; CDR3aa: CASSLPGIQETQYF
j_gene: TRBJ1-4; d_gene: NA; v_gene: TRBV11-2; abundance: NA; CDR3nt: TGTGCCAGCAGCTTGGCGGACAGAGTAAATGAAAAACTGTTTTTT; CDR3aa: CASSLADRVNEKLFF
j_gene: TRBJ1-3; d_gene: NA; v_gene: TRBV18; abundance: many; CDR3nt: TGTGCCAGCTCACCAATCGGCGGGGGCTCTGGAAACACCATATATTTT; CDR3aa: CASSPIGGGSGNTIYF
j_gene: TRBJ2-2; d_gene: NA; v_gene: TRBV25-1; abundance: few; CDR3nt: TGTGCCAGCAGACGGGACACCGGGGAGCTGTTTTTT; CDR3aa: CASRRDTGELFF
j_gene: TRBJ1-1; d_gene: TRBD1; v_gene: TRBV6-5; abundance: NA; CDR3nt: TGTGCCAGCAGTTACTCAAGGGACAGCCTGGGCACTGAAGCTTTCTTT; CDR3aa: CASSYSRDSLGTEAFF
j_gene: TRBJ2-3; d_gene: TRBD1; v_gene: TRBV6-5; abundance: NA; CDR3nt: TGTGCCAGCAGTTCGGACAGGGGAGACACAGATACGCAGTATTTT; CDR3aa: CASSSDRGDTDTQYF
j_gene: TRBJ1-5; d_gene: TRBD1; v_gene: TRBV29-1; abundance: NA; CDR3nt: TGCAGCGTCGCGGACAGGGGGCTTCAGCCCCAGCATTTT; CDR3aa: CSVADRGLQPQHF
j_gene: TRBJ1-2; d_gene: NA; v_gene: TRBV27; abundance: NA; CDR3nt: TGTGCCAGCAGTACGAGACAGGACCACTCCTATGGCTACACCTTC; CDR3aa: CASSTRQDHSYGYTF
j_gene: TRBJ2-6; d_gene: NA; v_gene: TRBV5-1; abundance: NA; CDR3nt: TGCGCCAGCAGCCCCCCAACAGTGGACTCTGGGGCCAACGTCCTGACTTTC; CDR3aa: CASSPPTVDSGANVLTF
j_gene: TRBJ1-1; d_gene: NA; v_gene: TRBV5-1; abundance: NA; CDR3nt: TGCGCCAGCAGCCCCGGACAGAACACTGAAGCTTTCTTT; CDR3aa: CASSPGQNTEAFF
j_gene: TRBJ2-5; d_gene: TRBD2; v_gene: TRBV4-1; abundance: NA; CDR3nt: TGCGCCAGCAGCCCTGGACTAGCGGGGGCCCGAGAGACCCAGTACTTC; CDR3aa: CASSPGLAGARETQYF
j_gene: TRBJ1-2; d_gene: NA; v_gene: TRBV28; abundance: NA; CDR3nt: TGTGCCAGCAGTTTAGGAGGTGGGGATGGCTACACCTTC; CDR3aa: CASSLGGGDGYTF
j_gene: TRBJ2-5; d_gene: TRBD2; v_gene: TRBV30; abundance: NA; CDR3nt: TGTGCCTGGAGTTCACTAGCGGGGGGTTGGGAGACCCAGTACTTC; CDR3aa: CAWSSLAGGWETQYF
j_gene: TRBJ2-7; d_gene: NA; v_gene: TRBV10-3; abundance: NA; CDR3nt: TGTGCCATCAGTGAGTCCGGCGGGGCCCCCTACGAGCAGTACTTC; CDR3aa: CAISESGGAPYEQYF
j_gene: TRBJ2-1; d_gene: NA; v_gene: TRBV18; abundance: NA; CDR3nt: TGTGCCAGCTCACCACCCTTATGGGGGCGCGCCCCAATCAATGAGCAGTTCTTC; CDR3aa: CASSPPLWGRAPINEQFF
j_gene: TRBJ1-3; d_gene: NA; v_gene: TRBV5-6; abundance: NA; CDR3nt: TGTGCCAGCAGCCCGCAGGGGTCTGGAAACACCATATATTTT; CDR3aa: CASSPQGSGNTIYF
j_gene: TRBJ2-7; d_gene: TRBD2; v_gene: TRBV9; abundance: NA; CDR3nt: TGTGCCAGCAGCGTAGCTGGCGGGGGTACCTACGAGCAGTACTTC; CDR3aa: CASSVAGGGTYEQYF